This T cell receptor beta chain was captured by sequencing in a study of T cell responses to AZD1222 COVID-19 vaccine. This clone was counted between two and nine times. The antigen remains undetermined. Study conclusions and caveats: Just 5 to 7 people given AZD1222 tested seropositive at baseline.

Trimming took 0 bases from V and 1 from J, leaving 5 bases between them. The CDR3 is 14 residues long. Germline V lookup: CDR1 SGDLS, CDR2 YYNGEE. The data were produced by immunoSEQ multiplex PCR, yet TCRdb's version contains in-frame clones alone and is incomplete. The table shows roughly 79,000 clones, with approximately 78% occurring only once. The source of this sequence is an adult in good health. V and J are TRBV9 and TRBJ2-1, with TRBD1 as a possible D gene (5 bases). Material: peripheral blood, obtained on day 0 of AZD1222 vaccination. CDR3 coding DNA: TGTGCCAGCAGCGTAGACAGGTCCTACAATGAGCAGTTCTTC. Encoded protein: CASSVDRSYNEQFF. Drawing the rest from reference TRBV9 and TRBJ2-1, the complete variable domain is DSGVTQTPKHLITATGQRVTLRCSPRSGDLSVYWYQQSLDQGLQFLIQYYNGEERAKGNILERFSAQQFPDLHSELNLSSLELGDSALYFCASSVDRSYNEQFFGPGTRLTVL.